These T cell receptor beta chains were read from a single sample in a study of T cells in Graves' hyperthyroidism and ophthalmopathy. TCRdb redid the calling of the multiplex PCR reads with MiXCR, one entry per CDR3 protein. The table has hundreds of thousands of distinct CDR3 sequences, about 45% seen once. Sequenced input: peripheral blood or thyroid tissue (not recorded which). Receptors were obtained from an adult man with Graves' disease, either hyperthyroidism or ophthalmopathy (not recorded which). The conserved cysteine and the conserved F or W are not part of the CDR3 here. The D gene is left open where the match is weak.

TRBJ1-2 | TRBV5-1 | TRBD1 | ASSLGTGKEIYGYT
TRBJ1-5 | TRBV7-2 | NA | ASSYAGSNQPQH
TRBJ2-7 | TRBV7-2 | TRBD1 | ASSFSDRAYEQY
TRBJ1-1 | TRBV6-5 | NA | ASTIKYGAQNTEAF
TRBJ1-1 | TRBV5-1 | NA | ASSFGTFPEAF
TRBJ1-4 | TRBV7-9 | TRBD1 | ASSPGQPNEKLF
TRBJ2-5 | TRBV7-2 | NA | ASSPGGGQSQETQH
TRBJ2-5 | TRBV15 | TRBD1 | ATSGDRGTETQY
TRBJ2-5 | TRBV15 | TRBD2 | ATSRTAGRETQY
TRBJ1-5 | TRBV20-1 | NA | SAGRGYSNQPQH
TRBJ2-7 | TRBV12-3/TRBV12-4 | TRBD1 | ASSPPGQPYEQY
TRBJ1-1 | TRBV7-6 | TRBD1 | ASSPRYRGLGAF
TRBJ2-2 | TRBV29-1 | TRBD1 | SVITGGTTGELF
TRBJ1-1 | TRBV7-9 | NA | ASSLGGEPEAF
TRBJ1-6 | TRBV25-1 | NA | ASRETVANSPLH
TRBJ1-6 | TRBV9 | NA | ASSPFGGPVDSPLH
TRBJ1-5 | TRBV2 | NA | ASKRGGGNQPQH
TRBJ1-1 | TRBV5-1 | NA | ASSLEGVTEAF
TRBJ2-7 | TRBV29-1 | TRBD1 | SVAVQGVGSYEQY
TRBJ1-4 | TRBV12-3/TRBV12-4 | TRBD1 | ASSFGQGGEKLF
TRBJ1-6 | TRBV7-9 | NA | ASSLGGPNNSPLH
TRBJ2-7 | TRBV7-9 | TRBD1 | ASSQTGEAGEQY
TRBJ2-7 | TRBV6-5 | NA | ASRGLHSYEQY
TRBJ2-7 | TRBV7-8 | TRBD1 | ASSLTGAQLGEQY
TRBJ1-1 | TRBV30 | NA | AWSAENTEAF
TRBJ1-5 | TRBV10-3 | TRBD1 | AIGDTGVNQPQH
TRBJ1-2 | TRBV29-1 | NA | SVGNYGYT
TRBJ2-7 | TRBV10-3 | NA | ASSYEGFYEQY
TRBJ1-5 | TRBV12-3/TRBV12-4 | NA | ASKRSGDFQPQH
TRBJ2-5 | TRBV7-2 | NA | ASKPQPGTQETQY
TRBJ1-1 | TRBV2 | NA | ASSVARPSLTEAF